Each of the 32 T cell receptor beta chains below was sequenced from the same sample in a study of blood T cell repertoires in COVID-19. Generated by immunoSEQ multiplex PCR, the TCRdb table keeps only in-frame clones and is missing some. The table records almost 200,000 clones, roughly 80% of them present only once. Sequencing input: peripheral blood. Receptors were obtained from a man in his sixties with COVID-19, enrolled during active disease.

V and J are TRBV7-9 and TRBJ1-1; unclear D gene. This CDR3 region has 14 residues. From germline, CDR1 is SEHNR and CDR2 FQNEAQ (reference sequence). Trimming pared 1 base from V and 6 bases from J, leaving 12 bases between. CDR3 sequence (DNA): TGTGCCAGCAGCTTAGTCAGGATTGATGCTGAAGCTTTCTTT. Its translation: CASSLVRIDAEAFF.

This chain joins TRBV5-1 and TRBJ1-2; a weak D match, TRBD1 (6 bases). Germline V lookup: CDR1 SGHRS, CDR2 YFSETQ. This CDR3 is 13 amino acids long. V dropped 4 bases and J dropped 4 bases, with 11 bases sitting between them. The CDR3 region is CASSLDSFYGYTF. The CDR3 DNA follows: TGCGCCAGCAGCCTGGACAGTTTCTATGGCTACACCTTC.

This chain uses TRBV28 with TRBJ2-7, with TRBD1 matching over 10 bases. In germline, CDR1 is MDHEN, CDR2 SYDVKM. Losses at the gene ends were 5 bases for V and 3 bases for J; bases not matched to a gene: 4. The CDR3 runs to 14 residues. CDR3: CASSIGTGVYEQYF. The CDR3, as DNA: TGTGCCAGCAGTATAGGGACAGGGGTCTACGAGCAGTACTTC.

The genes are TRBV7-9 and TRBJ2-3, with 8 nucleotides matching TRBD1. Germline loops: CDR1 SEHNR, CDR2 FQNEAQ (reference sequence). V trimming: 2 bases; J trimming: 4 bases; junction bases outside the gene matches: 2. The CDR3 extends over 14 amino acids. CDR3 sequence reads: CASSLPRGPDTQYF. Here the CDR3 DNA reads TGTGCCAGCAGCTTACCCAGGGGGCCAGATACGCAGTATTTT.

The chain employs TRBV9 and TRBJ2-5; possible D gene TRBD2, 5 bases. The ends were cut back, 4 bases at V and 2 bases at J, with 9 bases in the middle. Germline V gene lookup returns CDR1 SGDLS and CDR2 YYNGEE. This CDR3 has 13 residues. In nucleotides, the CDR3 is TGTGCCAGCAGCAAAAGGAGGCAAGAGACCCAGTACTTC. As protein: CASSKRRQETQYF. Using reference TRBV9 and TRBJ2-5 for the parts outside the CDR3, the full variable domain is DSGVTQTPKHLITATGQRVTLRCSPRSGDLSVYWYQQSLDQGLQFLIQYYNGEERAKGNILERFSAQQFPDLHSELNLSSLELGDSALYFCASSKRRQETQYFGPGTRLLVL.

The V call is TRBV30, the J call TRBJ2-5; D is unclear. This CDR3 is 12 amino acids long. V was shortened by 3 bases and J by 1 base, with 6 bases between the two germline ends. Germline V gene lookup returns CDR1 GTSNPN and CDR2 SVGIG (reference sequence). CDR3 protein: CAWSVSQETQYF. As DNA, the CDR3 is TGTGCCTGGAGCGTCTCCCAAGAGACCCAGTACTTC. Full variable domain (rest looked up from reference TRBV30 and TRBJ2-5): SQTIHQWPATLVQPVGSPLSLECTVEGTSNPNLYWYRQAAGRGLQLLFYSVGIGQISSEVPQNLSASRPQDRQFILSSKKLLLSDSGFYLCAWSVSQETQYFGPGTRLLVL.

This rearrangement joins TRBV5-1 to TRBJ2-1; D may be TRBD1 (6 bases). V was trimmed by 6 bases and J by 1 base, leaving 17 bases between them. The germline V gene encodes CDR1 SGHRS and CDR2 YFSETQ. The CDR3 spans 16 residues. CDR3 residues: CASTLRQATSYNEQFF. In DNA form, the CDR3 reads TGCGCCAGCACCCTAAGACAGGCCACATCCTACAATGAGCAGTTCTTC. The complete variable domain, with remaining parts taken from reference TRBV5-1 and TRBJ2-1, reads KAGVTQTPRYLIKTRGQQVTLSCSPISGHRSVSWYQQTPGQGLQFLFEYFSETQRNKGNFPGRFSGRQFSNSRSEMNVSTLELGDSALYLCASTLRQATSYNEQFFGPGTRLTVL.

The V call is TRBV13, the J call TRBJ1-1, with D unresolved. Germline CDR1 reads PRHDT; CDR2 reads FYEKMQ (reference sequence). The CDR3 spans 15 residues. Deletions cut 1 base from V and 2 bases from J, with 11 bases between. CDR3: CASSLAQLSNTEAFF. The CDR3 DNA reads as TGTGCCAGCAGCTTAGCTCAACTTTCTAACACTGAAGCTTTCTTT. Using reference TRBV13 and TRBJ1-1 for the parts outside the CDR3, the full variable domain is AAGVIQSPRHLIKEKRETATLKCYPIPRHDTVYWYQQGPGQDPQFLISFYEKMQSDKGSIPDRFSAQQFSDYHSELNMSSLELGDSALYFCASSLAQLSNTEAFFGQGTRLTVV.

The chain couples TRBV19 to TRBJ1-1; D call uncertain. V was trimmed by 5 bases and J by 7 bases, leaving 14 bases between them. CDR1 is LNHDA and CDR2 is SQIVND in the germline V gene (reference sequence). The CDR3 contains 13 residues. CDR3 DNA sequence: TGTGCCAGTAGTGGAGGTGGGATTATTGAAGCTTTCTTT. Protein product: CASSGGGIIEAFF. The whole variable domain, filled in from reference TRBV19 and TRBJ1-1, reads DGGITQSPKYLFRKEGQNVTLSCEQNLNHDAMYWYRQDPGQGLRLIYYSQIVNDFQKGDIAEGYSVSREKKESFPLTVTSAQKNPTAFYLCASSGGGIIEAFFGQGTRLTVV.

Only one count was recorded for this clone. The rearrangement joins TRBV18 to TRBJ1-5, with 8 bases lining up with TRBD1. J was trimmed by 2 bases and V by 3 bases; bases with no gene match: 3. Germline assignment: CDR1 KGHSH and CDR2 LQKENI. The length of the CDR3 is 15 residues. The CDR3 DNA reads TGTGCCAGCTCACCTATACAGGGGGGCAATCAGCCCCAGCATTTT. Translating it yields CASSPIQGGNQPQHF.

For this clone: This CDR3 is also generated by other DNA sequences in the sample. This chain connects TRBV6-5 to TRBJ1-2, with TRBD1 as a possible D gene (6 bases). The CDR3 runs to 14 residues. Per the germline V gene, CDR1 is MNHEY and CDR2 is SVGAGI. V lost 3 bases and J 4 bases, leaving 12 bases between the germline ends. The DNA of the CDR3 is TGTGCCAGCAGTTATACGGACAGCTTCTATGGCTACACCTTC. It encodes CASSYTDSFYGYTF.

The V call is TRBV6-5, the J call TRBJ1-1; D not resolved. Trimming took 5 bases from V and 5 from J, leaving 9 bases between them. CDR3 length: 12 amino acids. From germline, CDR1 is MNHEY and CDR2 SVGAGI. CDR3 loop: CASSRGSTEAFF. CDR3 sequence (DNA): TGTGCCAGCAGTAGAGGGTCTACTGAAGCTTTCTTT.

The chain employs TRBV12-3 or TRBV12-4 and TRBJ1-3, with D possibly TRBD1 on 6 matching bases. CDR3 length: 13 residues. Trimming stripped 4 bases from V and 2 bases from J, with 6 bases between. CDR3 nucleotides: TGTGCCAGCAGTTCAGGGGCTGGAAACACCATATATTTT. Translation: CASSSGAGNTIYF.

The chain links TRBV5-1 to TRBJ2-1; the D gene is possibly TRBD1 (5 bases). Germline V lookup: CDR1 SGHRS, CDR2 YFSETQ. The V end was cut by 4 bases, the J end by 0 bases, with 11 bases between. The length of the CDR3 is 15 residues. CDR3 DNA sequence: TGCGCCAGCAGCCGACTTGGGGCCTCCTACAATGAGCAGTTCTTC. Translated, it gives CASSRLGASYNEQFF. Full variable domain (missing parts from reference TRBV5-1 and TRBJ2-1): KAGVTQTPRYLIKTRGQQVTLSCSPISGHRSVSWYQQTPGQGLQFLFEYFSETQRNKGNFPGRFSGRQFSNSRSEMNVSTLELGDSALYLCASSRLGASYNEQFFGPGTRLTVL.

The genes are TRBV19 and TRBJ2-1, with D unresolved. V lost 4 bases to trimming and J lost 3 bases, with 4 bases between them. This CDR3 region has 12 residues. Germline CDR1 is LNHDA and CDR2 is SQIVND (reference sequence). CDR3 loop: CASSTSYNEQFF. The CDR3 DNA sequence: TGTGCCAGTAGTACCAGCTACAATGAGCAGTTCTTC.

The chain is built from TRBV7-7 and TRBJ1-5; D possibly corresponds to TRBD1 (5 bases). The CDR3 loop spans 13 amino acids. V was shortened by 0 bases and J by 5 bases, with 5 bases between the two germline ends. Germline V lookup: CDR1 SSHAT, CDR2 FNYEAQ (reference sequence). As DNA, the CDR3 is TGTGCCAGCAGCTTAGCCAGGGATCAGCCCCAGCATTTT. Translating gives CASSLARDQPQHF.

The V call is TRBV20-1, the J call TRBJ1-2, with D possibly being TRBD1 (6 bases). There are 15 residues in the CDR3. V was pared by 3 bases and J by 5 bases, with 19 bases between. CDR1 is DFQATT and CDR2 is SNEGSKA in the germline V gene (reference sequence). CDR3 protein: CSASLLNRVSYGYTF. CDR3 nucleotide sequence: TGCAGTGCTAGTTTGCTCAACAGGGTATCGTATGGCTACACCTTC.

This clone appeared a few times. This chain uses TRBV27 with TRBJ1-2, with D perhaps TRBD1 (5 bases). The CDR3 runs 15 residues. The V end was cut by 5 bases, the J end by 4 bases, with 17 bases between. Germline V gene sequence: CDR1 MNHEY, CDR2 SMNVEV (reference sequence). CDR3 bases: TGTGCCAGCAGTCCGGGACTAACAGTTAGCTATGGCTACACCTTC. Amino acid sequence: CASSPGLTVSYGYTF.

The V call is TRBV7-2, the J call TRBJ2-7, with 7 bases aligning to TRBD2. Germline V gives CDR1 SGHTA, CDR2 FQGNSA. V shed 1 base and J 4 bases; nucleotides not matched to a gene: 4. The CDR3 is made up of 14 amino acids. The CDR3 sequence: CASSLGGSGYEQYF. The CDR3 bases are TGTGCCAGCAGCTTAGGCGGGAGCGGGTACGAGCAGTACTTC.

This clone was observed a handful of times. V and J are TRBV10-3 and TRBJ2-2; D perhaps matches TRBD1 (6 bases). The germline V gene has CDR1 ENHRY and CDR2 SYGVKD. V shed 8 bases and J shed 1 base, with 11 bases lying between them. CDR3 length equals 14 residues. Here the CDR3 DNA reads TGTGCCATCGAGACAGGATTGAACACCGGGGAGCTGTTTTTT. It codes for CAIETGLNTGELFF.

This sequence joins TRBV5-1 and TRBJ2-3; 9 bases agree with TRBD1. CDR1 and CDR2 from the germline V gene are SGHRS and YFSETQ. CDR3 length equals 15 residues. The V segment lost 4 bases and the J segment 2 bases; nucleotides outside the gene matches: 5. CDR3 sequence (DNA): TGCGCCAGCAGCCCCGGGACAGGGATCACAGATACGCAGTATTTT. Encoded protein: CASSPGTGITDTQYF.

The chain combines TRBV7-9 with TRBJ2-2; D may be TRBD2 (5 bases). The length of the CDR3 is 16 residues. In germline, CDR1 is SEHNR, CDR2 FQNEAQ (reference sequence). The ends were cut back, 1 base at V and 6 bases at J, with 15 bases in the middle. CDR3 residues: CASSLGNRGNAGELFF. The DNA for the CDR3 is TGTGCCAGCAGCTTAGGAAATCGGGGTAACGCCGGGGAGCTGTTTTTT.

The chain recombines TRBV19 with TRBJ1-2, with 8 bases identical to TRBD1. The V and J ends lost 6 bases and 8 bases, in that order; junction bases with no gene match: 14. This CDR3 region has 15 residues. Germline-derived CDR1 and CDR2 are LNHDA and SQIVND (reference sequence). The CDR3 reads CASRQKTGALVGYTF. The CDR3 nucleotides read TGTGCCAGTAGACAGAAGACAGGGGCCCTTGTCGGCTACACCTTC. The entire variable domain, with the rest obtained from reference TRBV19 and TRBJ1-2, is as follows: DGGITQSPKYLFRKEGQNVTLSCEQNLNHDAMYWYRQDPGQGLRLIYYSQIVNDFQKGDIAEGYSVSREKKESFPLTVTSAQKNPTAFYLCASRQKTGALVGYTFGSGTRLTVV.

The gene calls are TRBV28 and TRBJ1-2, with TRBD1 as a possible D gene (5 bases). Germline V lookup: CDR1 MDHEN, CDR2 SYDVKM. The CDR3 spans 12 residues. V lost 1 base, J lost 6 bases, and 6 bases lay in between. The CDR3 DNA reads TGTGCCAGCAGTTTATTCAGGGATGGCTACACCTTC. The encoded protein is CASSLFRDGYTF.

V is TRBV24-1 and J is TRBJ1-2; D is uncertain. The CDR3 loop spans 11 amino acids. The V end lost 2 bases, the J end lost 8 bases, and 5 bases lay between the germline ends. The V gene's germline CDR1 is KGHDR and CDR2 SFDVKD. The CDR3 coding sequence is TGTGCCACCAGTGATTCCCTCGGCTACACCTTC. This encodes CATSDSLGYTF.

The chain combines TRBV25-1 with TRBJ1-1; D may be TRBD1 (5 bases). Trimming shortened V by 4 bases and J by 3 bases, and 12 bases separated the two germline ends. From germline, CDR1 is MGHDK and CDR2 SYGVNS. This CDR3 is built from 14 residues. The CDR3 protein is CASSGWGRDTEAFF. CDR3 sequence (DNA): TGTGCCAGCAGTGGCTGGGGGAGGGACACTGAAGCTTTCTTT.

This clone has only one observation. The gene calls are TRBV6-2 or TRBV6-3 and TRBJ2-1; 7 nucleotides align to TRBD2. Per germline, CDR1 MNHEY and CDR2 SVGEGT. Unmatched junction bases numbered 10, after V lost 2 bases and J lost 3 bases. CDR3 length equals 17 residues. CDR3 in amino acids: CASSYPLGGINYNEQFF. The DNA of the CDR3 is TGTGCCAGCAGTTACCCCTTGGGGGGGATCAACTACAATGAGCAGTTCTTC.

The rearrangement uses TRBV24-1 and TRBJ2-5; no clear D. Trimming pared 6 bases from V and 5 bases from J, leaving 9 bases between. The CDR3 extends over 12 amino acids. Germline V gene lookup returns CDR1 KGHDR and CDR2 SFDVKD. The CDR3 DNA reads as TGTGCCACCAGTTCCCCCGGGGAGACCCAGTACTTC. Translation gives CATSSPGETQYF.

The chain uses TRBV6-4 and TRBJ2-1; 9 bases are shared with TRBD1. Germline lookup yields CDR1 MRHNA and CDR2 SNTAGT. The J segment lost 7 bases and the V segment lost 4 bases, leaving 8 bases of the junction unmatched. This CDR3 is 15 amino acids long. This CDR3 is CASSAVTGGWNEQFF. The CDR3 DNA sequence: TGTGCCAGCAGTGCGGTAACAGGGGGCTGGAATGAGCAGTTCTTC.

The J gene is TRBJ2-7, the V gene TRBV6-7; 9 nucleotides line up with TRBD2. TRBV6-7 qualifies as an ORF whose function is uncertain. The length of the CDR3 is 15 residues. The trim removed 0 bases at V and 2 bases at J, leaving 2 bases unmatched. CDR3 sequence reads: CASSYSASGAYEQYF. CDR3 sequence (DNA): TGTGCCAGCAGTTACTCGGCTAGCGGGGCCTACGAGCAGTACTTC.

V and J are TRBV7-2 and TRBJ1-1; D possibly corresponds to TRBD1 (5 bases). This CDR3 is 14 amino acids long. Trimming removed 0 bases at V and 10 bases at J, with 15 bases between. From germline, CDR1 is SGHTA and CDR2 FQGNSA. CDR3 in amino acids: CASSLAWGERGAFF. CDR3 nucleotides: TGTGCCAGCAGCTTAGCGTGGGGGGAACGGGGAGCTTTCTTT.

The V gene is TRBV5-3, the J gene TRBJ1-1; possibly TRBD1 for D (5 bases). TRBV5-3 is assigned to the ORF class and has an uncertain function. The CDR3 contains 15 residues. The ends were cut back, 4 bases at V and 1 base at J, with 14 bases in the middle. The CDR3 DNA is TGTGCCAGAAGCCTTCGCGGGGACCCGAACACTGAAGCTTTCTTT. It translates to CARSLRGDPNTEAFF.